There are a few counts of the clone carrying this T cell receptor beta chain. Antigen specificity is unknown. A v3.0 immunoSEQ assay was performed at survey level. For every sample, sequencing targeted roughly 35,000-55,000 T-cell genomes. The method was immunoSEQ multiplex PCR; TCRdb's version includes in-frame clones alone and lacks a portion of them. The sample lists about 23,000 clones; approximately 80% were seen once. PBMC samples from each donor numbered at least one pre-ART and at least two post-ART. The entry originates in a study of long-term antiretroviral therapy in people with HIV. Study-wide points: CDR3 lengths in HIV samples spanned a narrower range than controls. Although diversity increased after ART, it remained lower than in transplant donor controls.

The ends were cut back, 0 bases at V and 2 bases at J, with 12 bases in the middle. Germline V lookup: CDR1 SGHRS, CDR2 YFSETQ. This CDR3 is 15 amino acids long. This sample comprised unsorted PBMCs, obtained 1.6 years after starting antiretroviral therapy. The sequence derives from a man aged 40-49 years with HIV. J is TRBJ2-7 and V is TRBV5-1; tentative D call: TRBD1 (6 bases). CDR3 amino acids: CASSLAWGHTYEQYF. The DNA of the CDR3 is TGCGCCAGCAGCTTGGCGTGGGGGCATACCTACGAGCAGTACTTC.